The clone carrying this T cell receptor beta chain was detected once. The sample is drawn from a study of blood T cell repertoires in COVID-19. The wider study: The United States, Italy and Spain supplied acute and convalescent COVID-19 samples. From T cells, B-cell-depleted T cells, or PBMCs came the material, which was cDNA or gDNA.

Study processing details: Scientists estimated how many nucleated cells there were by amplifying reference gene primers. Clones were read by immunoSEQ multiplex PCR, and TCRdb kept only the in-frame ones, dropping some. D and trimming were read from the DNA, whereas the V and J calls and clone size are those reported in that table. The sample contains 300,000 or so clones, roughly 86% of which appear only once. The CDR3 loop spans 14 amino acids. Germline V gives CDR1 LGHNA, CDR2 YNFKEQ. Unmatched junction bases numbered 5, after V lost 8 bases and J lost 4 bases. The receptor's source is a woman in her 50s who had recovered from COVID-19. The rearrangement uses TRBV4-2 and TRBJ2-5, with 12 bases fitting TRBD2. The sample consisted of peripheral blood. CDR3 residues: CASSSGRALETQYF. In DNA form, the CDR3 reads TGTGCCAGCTCTAGCGGGAGGGCCTTAGAGACCCAGTACTTC.